The rows below give T cell receptor beta chains drawn from one sample of a study of CD8 T cells in Susac syndrome. TCRdb redid the calling of the immunoSEQ multiplex PCR reads with MiXCR, one entry per CDR3 protein. Found here are some 200,000 distinct CDR3 sequences, roughly 96% of them singletons; the top ten hold roughly 0.094%. Source material: CD4+ T cells from PBMCs. The receptors were sampled from a human donor with multiple sclerosis. The CDR3 runs from the conserved cysteine through the conserved F or W. D genes are given only for firm matches. A row's size may be missing; if present it is once, few, many or a size class.

NA	NA	TRBV3-1	TRBJ2-1	TGTGCCAGCACGCCCACCAGCGGATATTACAATGAGCAGTTCTTC	CASTPTSGYYNEQFF
NA	NA	TRBV9	TRBJ1-1	TGTGCCAGCAGCGTTCTCCGGAACACTGAAGCTTTCTTT	CASSVLRNTEAFF
NA	NA	TRBV29-1	TRBJ2-5	TGCAGCGTTGAGCCCGGGCAAGAGACCCAGTACTTC	CSVEPGQETQYF
NA	NA	TRBV11-2	TRBJ2-3	TGTGCCAGCCGCAAGTTCAGGGCCCGCACAGATACGCAGTATTTT	CASRKFRARTDTQYF
NA	NA	TRBV7-6	TRBJ1-3	TGTGCCAGCAGCTTGGACCGCGTTGGGAACACCATATATTTT	CASSLDRVGNTIYF
NA	NA	TRBV27	TRBJ1-1	TGTGCCAGCAGTTTATCAGTGATTGAAGCTTTCTTT	CASSLSVIEAFF
NA	NA	TRBV19	TRBJ2-6	TGTGCCACTAGGGGGGCGGCGGCTGGGGCCAACGTCCTGACTTTC	CATRGAAAGANVLTF
NA	TRBD1	TRBV3-1	TRBJ2-5	TGTGCCAGCAGCCAGAGGACAGGGGGGACCCAGTACTTC	CASSQRTGGTQYF
once	NA	TRBV9	TRBJ2-7	TGTGCCAGCAGCGTAGAATCTAGTCGTGGCGAGCAGTACTTC	CASSVESSRGEQYF
NA	NA	TRBV20-1	TRBJ2-1	TGCAGGGCTGATGGACAGATCTACAATGAGCAGTTCTTC	CRADGQIYNEQFF
NA	NA	TRBV6-1	TRBJ2-1	TGTGCCAGCAGTGAAGTCGCGGGACAGTACAATGAGCAGTTCTTC	CASSEVAGQYNEQFF
NA	TRBD2	TRBV9	TRBJ2-3	TGTGCCAGCAGCGTTAGCGGGAGTTTGGATACGCAGTATTTT	CASSVSGSLDTQYF
once	NA	TRBV7-2	TRBJ2-5	TGTGCCAGCAGCTTCGAAGGACACGGGAACCAGTACTTC	CASSFEGHGNQYF
NA	TRBD2	TRBV3-1	TRBJ2-7	TGTGCCAGCAGCCAACAAGCGGGGGGCTACGAGCAGTACTTC	CASSQQAGGYEQYF
NA	TRBD1	TRBV10-3	TRBJ1-2	TGTGCCATCAGTGACTCCGGACAGGGCTATGGCTACACCTTC	CAISDSGQGYGYTF
NA	NA	TRBV14	TRBJ1-1	TGTGCCAGCAGCCAGGACAGTTGGAGGGACACTGAAGCTTTCTTT	CASSQDSWRDTEAFF
NA	NA	TRBV9	TRBJ2-3	TGTGCCAGCAGCGTTGTATGGGGCGGGCCCACAGATACGCAGTATTTT	CASSVVWGGPTDTQYF
few	NA	TRBV5-6	TRBJ1-1	TGTGCCAGCAGCTTGTTGTTGAACACTGAAGCTTTCTTT	CASSLLLNTEAFF
once	NA	TRBV18	TRBJ1-1	TGTGCCAGCTCACCGGGAGGGCCTGAAGCTTTCTTT	CASSPGGPEAFF
NA	NA	TRBV29-1	TRBJ2-5	TGCAGCGGGGGGCCTTTCCAAGAGACCCAGTACTTC	CSGGPFQETQYF
NA	NA	TRBV11-2	TRBJ2-1	TGTGCCAGCAGCCCAGGGGTGCGCAATGAGCAGTTCTTC	CASSPGVRNEQFF
NA	TRBD2	TRBV23-1	TRBJ2-1	TGCGCCAGCAGTCTTCCGCGGGAGCGGGGCCACAATGAGCAGTTCTTC	CASSLPRERGHNEQFF
NA	NA	TRBV5-6	TRBJ2-4	TGTGCCAGCAGCTTGGGAGGGGCCATTCAGTACTTC	CASSLGGAIQYF
NA	NA	TRBV2	TRBJ2-6	TGTGCCAGCAGTGCCAGGGAGACGGGGGCCAACGTCCTGACTTTC	CASSARETGANVLTF
NA	TRBD2	TRBV20-1	TRBJ2-1	TGCAGTGCTACCTCTAGCGGGGCTCATGAGCAGTTCTTC	CSATSSGAHEQFF
NA	NA	TRBV5-4	TRBJ1-1	TGTGCCAGCAGCTTGGACAGAGTGAACACTGAAGCTTTCTTT	CASSLDRVNTEAFF
NA	TRBD2	TRBV3-1	TRBJ2-7	TGTGCCAGCAGCCAATCTTCTAGCGGGACCCACGAGCAGTACTTC	CASSQSSSGTHEQYF
once	NA	TRBV18	TRBJ2-5	TGTGCCAGCTCACCACCAGGGATAGAGACCCAGTACTTC	CASSPPGIETQYF
NA	NA	TRBV12-3/TRBV12-4	TRBJ1-4	TGTGCCAGCAGTTCACATGAAAAACTGTTTTTT	CASSSHEKLFF
NA	TRBD1	TRBV15	TRBJ1-2	TGTGCCACCAGCAGAGAGGTAACAGGGGATGGCTACACCTTC	CATSREVTGDGYTF
NA	NA	TRBV21-1	TRBJ1-2	TGTGCCAGCAGCAAATCTGAAGATGGCTACACCTTC	CASSKSEDGYTF
NA	NA	TRBV12-3/TRBV12-4	TRBJ2-7	TGTGCCAGCCGAAGGGCAGGCACATCCTACGAGCAGTACTTC	CASRRAGTSYEQYF
NA	TRBD2	TRBV2	TRBJ2-2	TGTGCCAGCAGCGGCCCAGCGGGGGCCCTGACCGGGGAGCTGTTTTTT	CASSGPAGALTGELFF
NA	NA	TRBV20-1	TRBJ2-5	TGCAGTCCCCGAAGGGGGCAAGAGACCCAGTACTTC	CSPRRGQETQYF
NA	TRBD2	TRBV2	TRBJ2-1	TGTGCCAGCAGTGAGGTAGCGGGCCTAAGCTGGTACAATGAGCAGTTCTTC	CASSEVAGLSWYNEQFF
NA	TRBD1	TRBV18	TRBJ2-1	TGTGCCAGCTCAACATCCGGGACAGGGGCTCGGAATGAGCAGTTCTTC	CASSTSGTGARNEQFF